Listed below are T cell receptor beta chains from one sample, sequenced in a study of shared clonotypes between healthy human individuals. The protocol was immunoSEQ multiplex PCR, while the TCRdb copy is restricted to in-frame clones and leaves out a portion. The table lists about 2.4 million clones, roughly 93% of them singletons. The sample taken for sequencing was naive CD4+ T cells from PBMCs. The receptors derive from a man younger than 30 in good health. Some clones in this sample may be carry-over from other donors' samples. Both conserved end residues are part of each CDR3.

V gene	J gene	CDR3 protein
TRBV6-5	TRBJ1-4	CASSPNRGLPQKLFF
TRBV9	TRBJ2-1	CASSETTRDNEQFF
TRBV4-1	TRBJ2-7	CASSQEPGSSPEQYF
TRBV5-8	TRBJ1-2	CASSLGPVRDPGYTF
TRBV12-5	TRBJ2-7	CASGLVLGFVITYEQYF
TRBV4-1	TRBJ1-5	CASSQLLIRGDQPRHF
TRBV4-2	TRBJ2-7	CASSQEVGTSYEQYF
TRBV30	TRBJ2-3	CAWQPYLGSTDTQYF
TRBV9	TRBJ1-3	CASSFQGGDRSSGNTIYF
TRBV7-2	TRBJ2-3	CASAASGRGLSKQYF
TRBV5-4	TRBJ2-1	CASSPGGTSGAIEQFF
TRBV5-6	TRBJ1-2	CASSLLKGFHYGYTF
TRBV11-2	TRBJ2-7	CASSRGGVRTYEQYF
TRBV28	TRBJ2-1	CAIKGSDEQFF
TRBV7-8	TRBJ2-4	CASSGGLVNIQYF
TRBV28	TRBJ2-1	CASGAPTHYNEQFF
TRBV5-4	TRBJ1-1	CASSQGLMNTEAFF
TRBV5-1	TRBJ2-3	CASSLMGESTDTQYF
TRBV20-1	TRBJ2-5	CSARAVTQYF
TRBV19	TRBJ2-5	CASSMRDRETQYF
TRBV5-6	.	CASSRWGQYYEQYF
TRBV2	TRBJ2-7	CASSTDARLVYEQYF
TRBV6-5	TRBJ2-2	CASSYPQGANTGELFF
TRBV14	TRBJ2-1	CASSRSTSGSWNEQFF
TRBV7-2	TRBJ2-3	CASSPRQGRTDTQYF
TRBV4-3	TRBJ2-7	CASSTSVDGRVEQYF
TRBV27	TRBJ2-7	CASSRGTAGYEQYF
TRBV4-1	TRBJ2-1	CASSPLAASYNEQFF
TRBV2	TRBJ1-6	CASSEGFSGNSPLHF
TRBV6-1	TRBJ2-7	CASSGIGVKSYEQYF
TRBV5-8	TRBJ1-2	CASSLRTGGLYGYTF
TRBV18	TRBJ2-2	CASSPAYTGELFF
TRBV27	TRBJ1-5	CASRPSNQPQHF
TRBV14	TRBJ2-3	CASRRGLDTDTQYF
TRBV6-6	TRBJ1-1	CASSYSPGNTEAFF
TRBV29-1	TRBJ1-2	CSVVQAMNYGYTF
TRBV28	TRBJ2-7	CATLQPGRQNYEQYF
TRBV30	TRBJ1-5	CAWRASGRPQHF
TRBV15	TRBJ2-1	CATSRTVQGGVNEQFF
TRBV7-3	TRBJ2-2	CASSRGLAGEGARELFF
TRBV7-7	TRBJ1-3	CASSAGTGELFGSGNTIYF
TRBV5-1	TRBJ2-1	CASSLSLYAGNEQFF
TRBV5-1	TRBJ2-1	CASSLGESSYNEQFF
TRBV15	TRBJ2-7	CATSRGQDYEQYF
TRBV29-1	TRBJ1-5	CSVKSNSNQPQHF
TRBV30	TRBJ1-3	CAWRRGPSRVSGNTIYF
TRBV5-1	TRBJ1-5	CASSFSGQPQHF
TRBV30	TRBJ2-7	CAWSLGSSRHEQYF
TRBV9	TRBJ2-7	CASSVEGSWGGQYF